Here is one TCR beta chain with its context. Ten or more counts support this clonotype. What antigen it recognizes has not been identified. Base quality data are lacking; no much larger clone is found one base away. V sheds 7 bases and J sheds 1 base, leaving 4 bases between their ends. There are 11 amino acids in the CDR3, from cysteine to phenylalanine inclusive. The read is trimmed to its CDR3 DNA, 33 bases read in frame from base 1. RNA was extracted from bulk unsorted tissue and checked for quality with a NanoDrop ND-1000 and an Agilent 2100. For the normal lung samples, distant non-tumor tissue was collected more than 3 cm away from the tumor edge. All donors had newly diagnosed lung cancer, had not received prior chemotherapy, and were admitted for thoracic surgery in China between August and November 2014. The study excluded patients who had received radiotherapy or chemotherapy before or who had another cancer at the same time. Surgical tissue pieces of about 1-2.3 cm3 were preserved in RNAlater solution and were kept at -80 degrees C until use.

The method behind the library was multiplex PCR. Sequencing used an Illumina HiSeq 2500. TCRbeta libraries were constructed through three rounds of nested PCR with primers (Table S4) according to protocols adapted from ARM-PCR. Before sequencing, PCR products of 200-500 bp were cut from the gel and purified using the QIAquick gel extraction kit. Turning to the authors' computational methods: Trimmomatic was used to clean the reads, FLASH was used to merge the reads into complete CDR3 sequences, and MiTCR was used to assign the reads to V(D)J germline segments. Clonal diversity was computed as the inverse Simpson's index with VDJtools. Productive reads were defined as in-frame sequences without a premature stop codon. In-frame beta chains were kept once TCRdb had trimmed the public reads at Q25 with fastp and called clones with MiXCR. A single entry per CDR3 protein holds the most common genes and DNA from its merged rows. TCRdb, rather than the study authors, made the V and J calls. The sample yields tens of thousands of distinct CDR3 sequences; less than 85% were counted once. The biggest ten clones account for under 50% of the sample.

The data were taken from a study of tumor and adjacent non-tumor tissue in lung cancer (dated by TCRdb to 2017 to 2018). Study-level background: By cancer type, the cohort comprised 12 adenocarcinoma patients, 2 squamous cell carcinoma patients and 1 small cell lung cancer patient. The 15 or so patients were aged about 31 to 80 years, included about ten men and 5 women, and had TNM stage I to III disease. About 30 paired specimens, one tumor and one normal lung sample per patient, were profiled by TCRbeta CDR3 sequencing. In total, sequencing yielded over 95 million productive TCRbeta reads, which works out to an average of around 4.2 million reads per sample. The study compared bulk TCRbeta repertoires between lung tumor tissue and matched distant non-tumor lung tissue from 15 lung cancer patients.

Here is what the overall study found, with its caveats: Significantly higher TCR diversity (inverse Simpson) was observed in tumor tissue than in normal lung tissue (approximately 430 vs 150, P = 0.0075, Mann-Whitney U test). In normal lung, the top 100 clones accounted for a significantly larger cumulative share of the repertoire than in tumor tissue. With only around 16 patients in the cohort, the authors noted that larger samples and more detailed clinical data are needed. The methods do not name the sequencing platform or mention unique molecular identifiers. TCR diversity was significantly higher in younger patients, and greater tumor TCR diversity was associated with shorter overall survival and shorter disease-free survival. Because peripheral blood was not sequenced, blood TCRbeta repertoires in the lung cancer patients of the study were not examined.

The TCR sequence derives from a man between 70 and 80 years old with non-small cell lung cancer. The V and J segments used are TRBV12-3 or TRBV12-4 and TRBJ1-1; the D gene remains uncertain. The sequenced sample consisted of distant non-tumor lung tissue. The base sequence is TGTGCCAGCATTGCGAACACTGAAGCTTTCTTT. Translated, this gives CASIANTEAFF.